Sequencing of this T cell receptor beta chain was carried out in a study of blood T cell repertoires in COVID-19. Profiling relied on immunoSEQ multiplex PCR, and the TCRdb table lists in-frame clones only, not all of them. The repertoire includes a few hundred thousand clones, about nine tenths of them detected once, and under 11% sits in the top ten. The V and J ends lost 5 bases and 1 base respectively, with 4 bases between them. The CDR3 extends over 12 amino acids. Germline assignment: CDR1 SEHNR and CDR2 FQNEAQ (reference sequence). The study recruited people aged about 18 to 95 years across approximately 24 US areas.

The rearrangement links TRBV7-9 to TRBJ2-3; the D is unclear. The sample consisted of PBMCs or T cells enriched from blood (not recorded which). The sequence came from a woman under 30 who had recovered from COVID-19. CDR3: CASSEGTDTQYF. CDR3 coding DNA: TGTGCCAGCAGCGAGGGCACAGATACGCAGTATTTT.